Sequencing of this TCR beta chain was carried out in a study of blood T cell repertoires in COVID-19. Seattle patients were enrolled while actively infected and followed longitudinally. Using immunoSEQ multiplex PCR, the repertoire was profiled, and TCRdb retains in-frame clones only, with some absent. Among 300,000 to 350,000 clones listed, 80% to 95% were seen once. Sequencing was done on a sample of peripheral blood. The TCR originated in a woman aged 25-40 years with COVID-19, enrolled during active disease.

The CDR3 DNA reads TGTGCCTGGAGTCAGGTGGCGGGGGCGTCTGCTCAGCCCCAGCATTTT. The encoded protein is CAWSQVAGASAQPQHF. The chain joins TRBV30 to TRBJ1-5; D perhaps matches TRBD1 (6 bases). The CDR3 totals 16 residues. The V end lost 2 bases, the J end lost 6 bases, and 20 bases lay between the germline ends. From germline, CDR1 is GTSNPN and CDR2 SVGIG (reference sequence).